Below are 9 T cell receptor beta chains sequenced from a single sample in a study of cytomegalovirus exposure and HLA in healthy donors. It was with 60 Vbeta and 13 Jbeta primers that the PCR ran. Produced via immunoSEQ multiplex PCR; TCRdb's table is partial and in-frame only. The repertoire holds roughly 130,000 clones, with 82% as singletons. Sequencing used PBMCs. The receptor source for this set is a male donor in good health and CMV-seropositive.

The chain recombines TRBV7-8 with TRBJ2-3, with 7 bases fitting TRBD1. The CDR3 spans 13 residues. Germline trimming cut 1 base from V and 12 bases from J; bases unmatched to any gene: 7. The germline CDR1 and CDR2 sequences are SGHVS and FQNEAQ. This CDR3 reads CASSLVDRAPQYF. CDR3 DNA: TGTGCCAGCAGCTTAGTCGACAGGGCACCCCAGTATTTT.

The J gene is TRBJ2-7, the V gene TRBV5-1, with D tentatively TRBD1 (5 bases). This CDR3 is built from 16 residues. CDR1 SGHRS and CDR2 YFSETQ come from the germline V gene. With 0 bases removed from V and 3 bases from J, the gap between germline ends came to 16 bases. This CDR3 is CASSLAPAGQGYEQYF. As DNA, the CDR3 is TGCGCCAGCAGCTTGGCCCCGGCAGGGCAGGGCTACGAGCAGTACTTC.

The chain links TRBV30 to TRBJ1-2; D unresolved. Trimming cost V 3 bases and J 9 bases, with 14 bases left between them. Germline V gene sequence: CDR1 GTSNPN, CDR2 SVGIG (reference sequence). This CDR3 is built from 12 residues. The CDR3 region has the DNA TGTGCCTGGAGCGCGCCCCTCGGGAGCTACACCTTC. Its translation is CAWSAPLGSYTF.

J is TRBJ1-4 and V is TRBV5-6, with TRBD1 matching 9 bases. The J segment lost 7 bases and the V segment lost 2 bases, leaving 9 bases of the junction unmatched. CDR3 length equals 16 residues. CDR1 is SGHDT, CDR2 YYEEEE, per germline. For the CDR3, the DNA is TGTGCCAGCAGCTTCCCTAAGGGGACAGGGTCTGAAAAACTGTTTTTT. Translated, it gives CASSFPKGTGSEKLFF.

V is TRBV18 and J is TRBJ2-1, with D maybe TRBD1 (5 bases). Germline V lookup: CDR1 KGHSH, CDR2 LQKENI. Trimming left V 4 bases short and J 4 bases short, with 11 bases between. CDR3 length equals 14 residues. The DNA for the CDR3 is TGTGCCAGCTCACGAGACAGAACATACAATGAGCAGTTCTTC. Translating it yields CASSRDRTYNEQFF.

The chain uses TRBV29-1 and TRBJ2-1; maybe TRBD1 (6 bases). The CDR3 contains 14 residues. The germline CDR1 and CDR2 sequences are SQVTM and ANQGSEA. V dropped 4 bases and J dropped 4 bases, with 14 bases sitting between them. In DNA, the CDR3 is TGCAGCGTTGTCTTCCGGGACATGTACAATGAGCAGTTCTTC. Amino acid sequence: CSVVFRDMYNEQFF.

J is TRBJ2-2 and V is TRBV5-6, with D maybe TRBD1 (5 bases). Trimming removed 1 base from V and 3 bases from J, with 10 bases in between. CDR1 SGHDT and CDR2 YYEEEE come from the germline V gene. The CDR3 covers 15 residues. The CDR3 loop is CASSLFGRDTGELFF. For the CDR3, the DNA is TGTGCCAGCAGCTTGTTCGGCAGGGACACCGGGGAGCTGTTTTTT.

The V call is TRBV28, the J call TRBJ2-4; D not resolved. With 2 bases removed from V and 6 bases from J, the gap between germline ends came to 11 bases. Germline CDR1 MDHEN, CDR2 SYDVKM. This CDR3 spans 14 amino acids. The CDR3 reads CASSLQYTLNIQYF. The CDR3, as DNA: TGTGCCAGCAGTTTACAGTATACCTTAAACATTCAGTACTTC.

The rearrangement uses TRBV10-3 and TRBJ2-7; tentative D call: TRBD2 (5 bases). CDR1 is ENHRY, CDR2 SYGVKD, per germline. The CDR3 runs to 13 residues. With 4 bases removed from V and 5 bases from J, the gap between germline ends came to 12 bases. CDR3 amino acids: CAISVGPRDEQYF. The CDR3 DNA reads as TGTGCCATCAGTGTAGGACCGCGGGACGAGCAGTACTTC.